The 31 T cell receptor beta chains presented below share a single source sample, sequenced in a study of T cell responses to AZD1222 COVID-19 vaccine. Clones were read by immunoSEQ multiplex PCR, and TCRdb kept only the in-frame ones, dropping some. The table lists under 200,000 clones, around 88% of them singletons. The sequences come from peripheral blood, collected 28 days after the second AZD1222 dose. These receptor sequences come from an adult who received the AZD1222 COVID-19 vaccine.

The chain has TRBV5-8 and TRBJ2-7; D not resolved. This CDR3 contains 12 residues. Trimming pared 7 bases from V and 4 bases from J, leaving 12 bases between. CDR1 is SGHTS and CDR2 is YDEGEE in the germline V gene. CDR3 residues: CASPRPGYEQYF. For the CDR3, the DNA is TGTGCCAGCCCCAGACCCGGATACGAGCAGTACTTC. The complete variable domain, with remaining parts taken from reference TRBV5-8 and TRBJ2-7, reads EAGVTQSPTHLIKTRGQQATLRCSPISGHTSVYWYQQALGLGLQFLLWYDEGEERNRGNFPPRFSGRQFPNYSSELNVNALELEDSALYLCASPRPGYEQYFGPGTRLTVT.

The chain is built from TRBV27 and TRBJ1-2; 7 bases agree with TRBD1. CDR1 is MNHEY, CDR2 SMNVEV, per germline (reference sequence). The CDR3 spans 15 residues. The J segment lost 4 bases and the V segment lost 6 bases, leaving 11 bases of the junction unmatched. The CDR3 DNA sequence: TGTGCCAGCAGGAAAGGGGACAGTCAGTTCTATGGCTACACCTTC. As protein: CASRKGDSQFYGYTF.

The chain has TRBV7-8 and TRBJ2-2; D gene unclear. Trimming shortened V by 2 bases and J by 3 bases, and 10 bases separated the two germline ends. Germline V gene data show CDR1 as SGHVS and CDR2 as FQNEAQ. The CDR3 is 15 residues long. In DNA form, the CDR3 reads TGTGCCAGCAGCTTAAGTCTAGTGGACACCGGGGAGCTGTTTTTT. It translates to CASSLSLVDTGELFF.

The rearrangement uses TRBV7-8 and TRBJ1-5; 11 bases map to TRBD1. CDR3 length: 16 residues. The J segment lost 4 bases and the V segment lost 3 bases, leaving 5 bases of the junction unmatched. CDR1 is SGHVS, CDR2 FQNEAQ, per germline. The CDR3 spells CASSLTGTGGNQPQHF. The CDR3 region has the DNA TGTGCCAGCAGCTTGACCGGGACAGGGGGGAATCAGCCCCAGCATTTT.

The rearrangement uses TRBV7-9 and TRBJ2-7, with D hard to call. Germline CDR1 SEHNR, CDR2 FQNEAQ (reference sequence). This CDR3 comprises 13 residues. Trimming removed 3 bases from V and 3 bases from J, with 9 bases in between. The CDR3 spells CASSLGLLYEQYF. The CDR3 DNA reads TGTGCCAGCAGCTTGGGTCTTCTCTACGAGCAGTACTTC.

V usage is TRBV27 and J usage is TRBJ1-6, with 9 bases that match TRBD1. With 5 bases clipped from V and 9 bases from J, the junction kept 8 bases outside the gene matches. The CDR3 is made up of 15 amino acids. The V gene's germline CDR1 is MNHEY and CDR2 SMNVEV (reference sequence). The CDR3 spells CASSPTQGAVSPLHF. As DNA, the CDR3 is TGTGCCAGCAGTCCGACACAGGGGGCGGTTTCACCCCTCCACTTT.

In nucleotides, the CDR3 is TGTGCTAGTGGTTTGGTTTCCACAGGGGGGCATGGCTACACCTTC. Translation: CASGLVSTGGHGYTF. V and J are TRBV12-5 and TRBJ1-2, with TRBD1 matching 8 bases. From germline, CDR1 is LGHNT and CDR2 FRNRAP. The trim removed 0 bases at V and 6 bases at J, leaving 6 bases unmatched. The CDR3 has 15 amino acids.

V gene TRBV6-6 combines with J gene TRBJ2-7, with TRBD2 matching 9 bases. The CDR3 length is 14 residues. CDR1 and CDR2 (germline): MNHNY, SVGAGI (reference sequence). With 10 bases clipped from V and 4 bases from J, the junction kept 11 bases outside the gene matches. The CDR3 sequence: CATGILAGGYEQYF. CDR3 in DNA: TGTGCCACCGGAATACTGGCGGGGGGGTACGAGCAGTACTTC.

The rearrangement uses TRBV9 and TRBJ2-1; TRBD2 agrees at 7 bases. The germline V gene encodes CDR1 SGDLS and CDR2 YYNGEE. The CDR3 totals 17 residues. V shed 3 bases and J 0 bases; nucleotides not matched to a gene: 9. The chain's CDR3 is CASSDDVAGRSYNEQFF. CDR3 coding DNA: TGTGCCAGCAGCGATGATGTAGCGGGTCGCTCCTACAATGAGCAGTTCTTC.

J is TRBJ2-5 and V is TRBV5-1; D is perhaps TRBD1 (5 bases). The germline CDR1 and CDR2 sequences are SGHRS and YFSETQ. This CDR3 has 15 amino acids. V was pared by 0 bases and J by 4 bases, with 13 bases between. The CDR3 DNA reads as TGCGCCAGCAGCTTGGGGGCAGGGTCCCCAGAGACCCAGTACTTC. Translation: CASSLGAGSPETQYF.

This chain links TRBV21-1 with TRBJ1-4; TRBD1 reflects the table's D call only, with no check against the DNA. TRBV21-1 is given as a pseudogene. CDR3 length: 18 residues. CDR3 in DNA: TGTGCCAGCAGCAAAGGGAACAGGGAAAGCACTCGAGGAGAAAAACTGTTTTTT. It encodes CASSKGNRESTRGEKLFF.

The CDR3 DNA reads TGTGCCAGCAGCCCACTCCCCCTATCAACAACTAATGAAAAACTGTTTTTT. Its protein is CASSPLPLSTTNEKLFF. The chain couples TRBV9 to TRBJ1-4; D remains ambiguous. The germline gives CDR1 SGDLS, CDR2 YYNGEE. V was shortened by 4 bases and J by 0 bases, with 16 bases between the two germline ends. This CDR3 is built from 17 residues.

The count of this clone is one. The DNA of the CDR3 is TGTGCCAGCAGCTACGACTACGAGCAGTACTTC. Translated, it gives CASSYDYEQYF. This chain links TRBV7-9 with TRBJ2-7; D call uncertain. V was pared by 4 bases and J by 3 bases, with 4 bases between. There are 11 residues in the CDR3. The V gene's germline CDR1 is SEHNR and CDR2 FQNEAQ (reference sequence).

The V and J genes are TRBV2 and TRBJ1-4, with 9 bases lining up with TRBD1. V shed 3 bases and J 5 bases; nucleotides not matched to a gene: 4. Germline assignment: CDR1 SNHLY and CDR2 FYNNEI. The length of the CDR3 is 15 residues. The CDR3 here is CASSDGGTGNEKLFF. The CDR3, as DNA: TGTGCCAGCAGTGATGGGGGGACAGGGAATGAAAAACTGTTTTTT.

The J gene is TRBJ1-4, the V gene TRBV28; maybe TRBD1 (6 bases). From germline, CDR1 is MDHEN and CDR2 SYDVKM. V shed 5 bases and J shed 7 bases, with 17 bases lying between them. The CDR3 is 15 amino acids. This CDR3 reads CASSPAGAGGEKLFF. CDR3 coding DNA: TGTGCCAGCAGTCCAGCGGGGGCGGGAGGTGAAAAACTGTTTTTT. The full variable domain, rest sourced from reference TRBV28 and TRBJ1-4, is DVKVTQSSRYLVKRTGEKVFLECVQDMDHENMFWYRQDPGLGLRLIYFSYDVKMKEKGDIPEGYSVSREKKERFSLILESASTNQTSMYLCASSPAGAGGEKLFFGSGTQLSVL.

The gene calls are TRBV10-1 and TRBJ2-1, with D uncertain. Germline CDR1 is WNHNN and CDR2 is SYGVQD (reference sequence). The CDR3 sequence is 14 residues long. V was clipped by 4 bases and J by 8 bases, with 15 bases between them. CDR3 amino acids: CASSAPTNVDEQFF. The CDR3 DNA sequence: TGCGCCAGCAGTGCCCCCACTAACGTGGATGAGCAGTTCTTC.

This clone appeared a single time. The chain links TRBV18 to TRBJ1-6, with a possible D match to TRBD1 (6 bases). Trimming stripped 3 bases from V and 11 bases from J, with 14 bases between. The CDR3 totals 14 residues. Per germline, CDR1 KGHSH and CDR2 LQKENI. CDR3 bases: TGTGCCAGCTCACCCCTCAGGACAGAGGCACCCCTCCACTTT. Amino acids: CASSPLRTEAPLHF.

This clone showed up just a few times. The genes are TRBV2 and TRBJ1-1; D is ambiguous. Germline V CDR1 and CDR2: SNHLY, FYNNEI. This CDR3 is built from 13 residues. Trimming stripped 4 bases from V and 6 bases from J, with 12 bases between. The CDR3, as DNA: TGTGCCAGCAGTGTCAAGGTGAGGGCTGAAGCTTTCTTT. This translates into CASSVKVRAEAFF.

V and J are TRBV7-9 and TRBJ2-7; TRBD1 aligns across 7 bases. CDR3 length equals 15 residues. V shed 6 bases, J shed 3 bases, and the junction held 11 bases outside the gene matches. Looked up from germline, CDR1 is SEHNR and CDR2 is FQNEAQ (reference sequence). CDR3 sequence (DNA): TGTGCCAGCAGTCCCACCCGCGCAGGGGGCTACGAGCAGTACTTC. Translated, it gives CASSPTRAGGYEQYF.

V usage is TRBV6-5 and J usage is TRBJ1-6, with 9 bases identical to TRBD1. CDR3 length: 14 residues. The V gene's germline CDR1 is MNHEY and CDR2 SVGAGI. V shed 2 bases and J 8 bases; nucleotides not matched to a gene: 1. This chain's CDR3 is CASSYRDRDSPLHF. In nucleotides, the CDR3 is TGTGCCAGCAGTTACAGGGACAGGGATTCACCCCTCCACTTT.

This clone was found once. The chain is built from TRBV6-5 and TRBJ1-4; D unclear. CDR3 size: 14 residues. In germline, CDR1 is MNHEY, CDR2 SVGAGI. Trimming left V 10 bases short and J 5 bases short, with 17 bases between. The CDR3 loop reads CANSLPRRNEKLFF. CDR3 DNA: TGTGCCAATTCCTTACCGAGAAGAAATGAAAAACTGTTTTTT.

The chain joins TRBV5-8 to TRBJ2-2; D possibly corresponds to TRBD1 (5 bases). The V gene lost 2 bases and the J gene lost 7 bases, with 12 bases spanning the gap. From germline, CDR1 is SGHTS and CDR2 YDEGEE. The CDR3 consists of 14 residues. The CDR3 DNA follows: TGTGCCAGCAGCTTAGCGCAGGGAATCGGGGAGCTGTTTTTT. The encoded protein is CASSLAQGIGELFF. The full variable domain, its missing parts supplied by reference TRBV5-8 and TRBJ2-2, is EAGVTQSPTHLIKTRGQQATLRCSPISGHTSVYWYQQALGLGLQFLLWYDEGEERNRGNFPPRFSGRQFPNYSSELNVNALELEDSALYLCASSLAQGIGELFFGEGSRLTVL.

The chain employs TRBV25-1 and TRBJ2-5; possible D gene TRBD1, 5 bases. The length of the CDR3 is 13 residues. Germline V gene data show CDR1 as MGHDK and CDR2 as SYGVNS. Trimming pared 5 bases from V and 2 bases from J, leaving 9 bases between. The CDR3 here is CASSSRQQETQYF. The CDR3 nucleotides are TGTGCCAGCAGTTCCAGACAGCAAGAGACCCAGTACTTC.

CDR3 sequence reads: CASSGRAFF. The CDR3 coding sequence is TGTGCCAGCAGTGGGAGAGCTTTCTTT. The chain has TRBV6-6 and TRBJ1-1, with unresolved D. Germline V gene data show CDR1 as MNHNY and CDR2 as SVGAGI (reference sequence). This CDR3 spans 9 amino acids. V was trimmed by 5 bases and J by 10 bases, leaving 5 bases between them.

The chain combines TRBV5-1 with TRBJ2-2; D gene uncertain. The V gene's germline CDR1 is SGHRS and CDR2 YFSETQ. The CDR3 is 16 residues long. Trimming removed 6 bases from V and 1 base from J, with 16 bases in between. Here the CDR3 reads CASTFSRPVNTGELFF. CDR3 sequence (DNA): TGCGCCAGCACCTTTTCCCGTCCCGTGAACACCGGGGAGCTGTTTTTT.

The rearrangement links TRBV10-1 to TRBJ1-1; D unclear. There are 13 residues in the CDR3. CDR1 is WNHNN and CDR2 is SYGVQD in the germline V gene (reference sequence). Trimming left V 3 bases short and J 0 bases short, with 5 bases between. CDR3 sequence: CASSDSLNTEAFF. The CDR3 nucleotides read TGCGCCAGCAGTGACTCCCTGAACACTGAAGCTTTCTTT.

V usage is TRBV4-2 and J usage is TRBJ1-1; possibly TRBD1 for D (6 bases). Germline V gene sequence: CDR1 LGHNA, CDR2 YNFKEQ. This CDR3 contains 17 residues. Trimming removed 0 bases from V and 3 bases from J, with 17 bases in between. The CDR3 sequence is CASSQEVSGGLYTEAFF. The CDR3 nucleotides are TGTGCCAGCAGCCAAGAGGTTTCCGGGGGGCTGTACACTGAAGCTTTCTTT.

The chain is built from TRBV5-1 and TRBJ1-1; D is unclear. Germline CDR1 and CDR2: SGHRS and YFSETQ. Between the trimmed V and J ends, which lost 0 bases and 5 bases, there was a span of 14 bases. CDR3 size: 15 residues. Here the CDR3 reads CASSLGHGSQTEAFF. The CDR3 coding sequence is TGCGCCAGCAGCTTGGGACACGGGTCTCAGACTGAAGCTTTCTTT.

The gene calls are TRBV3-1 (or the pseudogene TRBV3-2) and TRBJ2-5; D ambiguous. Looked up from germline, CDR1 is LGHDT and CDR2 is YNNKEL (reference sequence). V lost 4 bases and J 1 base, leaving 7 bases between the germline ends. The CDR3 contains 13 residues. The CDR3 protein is CASSPGTQETQYF. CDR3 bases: TGTGCCAGCAGCCCTGGTACCCAAGAGACCCAGTACTTC.

Written as DNA, the CDR3 is TGTGCCAGCAGTGATGGATTTGAGGCTGGGAATCAGCCCCAGCATTTT. The encoded protein is CASSDGFEAGNQPQHF. The J gene is TRBJ1-5, the V gene TRBV6-1; no clear D gene. V was pared by 3 bases and J by 4 bases, with 16 bases between. The length of the CDR3 is 16 residues. Germline values: CDR1 MNHNS, CDR2 SASEGT.

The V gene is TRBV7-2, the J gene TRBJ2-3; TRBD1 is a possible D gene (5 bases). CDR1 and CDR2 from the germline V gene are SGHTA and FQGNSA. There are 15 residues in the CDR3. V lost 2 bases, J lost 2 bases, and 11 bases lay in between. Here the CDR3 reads CASSLLDSPTDTQYF. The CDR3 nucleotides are TGTGCCAGCAGCTTACTCGACAGTCCCACAGATACGCAGTATTTT. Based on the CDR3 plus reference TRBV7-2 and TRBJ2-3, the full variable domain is GAGVSQSPSNKVTEKGKDVELRCDPISGHTALYWYRQSLGQGLEFLIYFQGNSAPDKSGLPSDRFSAERTGGSVSTLTIQRTQQEDSAVYLCASSLLDSPTDTQYFGPGTRLTVL.